This note documents a single TCR beta chain sequence. Genomic DNA from each subset was divided evenly over several immunoSEQ plates. It was on ten immunoSEQ deep assay plates that unsorted PBMC DNA was sequenced. Sequenced by immunoSEQ multiplex PCR; TCRdb stores in-frame clones only, minus some. The sample yields about 530,000 clones, 60% to 80% seen once. The data are from a study of shared clonotypes between healthy human individuals. The CDR3 contains 15 residues. Trimming shortened V by 4 bases and J by 0 bases, and 13 bases separated the two germline ends. The germline V gene encodes CDR1 MGHDK and CDR2 SYGVNS.

This chain joins TRBV25-1 and TRBJ2-7; D unclear. The sample taken for sequencing was PBMCs. This receptor was taken from a woman aged 40 to 50 in good health. Some clones in this sample may be carry-over from other donors' samples. CDR3 nucleotide sequence: TGTGCCAGCAGTGTAAGAACGGCAAGCTCCTACGAGCAGTACTTC. This encodes CASSVRTASSYEQYF.